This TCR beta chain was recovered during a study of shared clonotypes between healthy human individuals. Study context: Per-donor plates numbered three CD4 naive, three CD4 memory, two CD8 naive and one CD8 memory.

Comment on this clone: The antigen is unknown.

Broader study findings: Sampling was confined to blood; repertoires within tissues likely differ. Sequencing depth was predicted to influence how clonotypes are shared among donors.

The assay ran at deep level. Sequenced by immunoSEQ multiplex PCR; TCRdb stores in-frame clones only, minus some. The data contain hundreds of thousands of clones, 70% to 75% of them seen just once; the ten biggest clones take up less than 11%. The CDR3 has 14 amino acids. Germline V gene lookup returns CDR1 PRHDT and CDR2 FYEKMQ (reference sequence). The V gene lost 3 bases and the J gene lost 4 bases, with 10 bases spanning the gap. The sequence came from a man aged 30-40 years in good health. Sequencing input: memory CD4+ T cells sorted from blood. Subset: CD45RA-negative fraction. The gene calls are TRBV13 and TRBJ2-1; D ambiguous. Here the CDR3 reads CASSFTQPYNEQFF. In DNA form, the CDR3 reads TGTGCCAGCAGCTTTACCCAGCCTTACAATGAGCAGTTCTTC. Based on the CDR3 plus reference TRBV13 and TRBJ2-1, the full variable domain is AAGVIQSPRHLIKEKRETATLKCYPIPRHDTVYWYQQGPGQDPQFLISFYEKMQSDKGSIPDRFSAQQFSDYHSELNMSSLELGDSALYFCASSFTQPYNEQFFGPGTRLTVL.